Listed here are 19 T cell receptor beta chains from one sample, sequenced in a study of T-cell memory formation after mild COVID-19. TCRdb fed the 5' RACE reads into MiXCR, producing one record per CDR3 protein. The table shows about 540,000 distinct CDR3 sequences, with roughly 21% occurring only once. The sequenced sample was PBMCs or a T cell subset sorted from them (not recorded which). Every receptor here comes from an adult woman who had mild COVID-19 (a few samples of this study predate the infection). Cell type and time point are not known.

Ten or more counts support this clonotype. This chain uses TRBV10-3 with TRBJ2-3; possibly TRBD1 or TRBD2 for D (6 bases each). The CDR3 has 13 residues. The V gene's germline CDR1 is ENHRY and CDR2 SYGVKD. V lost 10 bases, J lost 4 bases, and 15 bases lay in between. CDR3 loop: CARSGGPADTQYF. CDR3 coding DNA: TGTGCCAGGAGTGGGGGGCCTGCAGATACGCAGTATTTT.

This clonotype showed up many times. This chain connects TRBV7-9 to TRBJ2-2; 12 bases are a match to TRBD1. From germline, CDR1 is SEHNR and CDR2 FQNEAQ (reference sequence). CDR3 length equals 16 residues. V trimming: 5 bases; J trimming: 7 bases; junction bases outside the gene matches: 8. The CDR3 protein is CASSPRDRGLNGELFF. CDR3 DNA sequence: TGTGCCAGCAGCCCCCGGGACAGGGGGCTAAACGGGGAGCTGTTTTTT.

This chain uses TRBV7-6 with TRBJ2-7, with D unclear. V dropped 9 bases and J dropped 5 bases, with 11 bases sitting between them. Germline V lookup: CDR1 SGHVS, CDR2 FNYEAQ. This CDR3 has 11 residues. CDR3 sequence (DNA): TGTGCCAGTCGTTGGCCTCACGAGCAGTACTTC. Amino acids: CASRWPHEQYF.

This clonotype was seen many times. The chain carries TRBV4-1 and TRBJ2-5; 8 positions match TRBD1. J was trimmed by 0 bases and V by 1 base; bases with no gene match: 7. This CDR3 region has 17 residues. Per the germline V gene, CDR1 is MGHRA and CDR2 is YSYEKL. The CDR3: CASSQGPYRGNQETQYF. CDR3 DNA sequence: TGCGCCAGCAGCCAAGGGCCTTACAGGGGGAACCAAGAGACCCAGTACTTC.

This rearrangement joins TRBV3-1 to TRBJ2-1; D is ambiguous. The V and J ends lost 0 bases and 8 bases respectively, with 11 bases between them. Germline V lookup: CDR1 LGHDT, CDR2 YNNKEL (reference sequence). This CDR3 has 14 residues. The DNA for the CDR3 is TGTGCCAGCAGCCAAGATTCCCTGCTCGATGAGCAGTTCTTC. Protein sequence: CASSQDSLLDEQFF.

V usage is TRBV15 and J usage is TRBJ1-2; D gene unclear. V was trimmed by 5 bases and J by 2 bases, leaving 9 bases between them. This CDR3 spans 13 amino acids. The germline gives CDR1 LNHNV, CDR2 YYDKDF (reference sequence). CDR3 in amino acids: CATSPKDNYGYTF. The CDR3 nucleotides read TGTGCCACCAGCCCGAAAGACAACTATGGCTACACCTTC.

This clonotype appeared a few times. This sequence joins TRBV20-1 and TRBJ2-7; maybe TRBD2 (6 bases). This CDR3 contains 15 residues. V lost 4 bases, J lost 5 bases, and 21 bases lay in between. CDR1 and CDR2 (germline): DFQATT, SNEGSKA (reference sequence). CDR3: CSATTWGLRDNEQYF. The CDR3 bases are TGCAGTGCTACTACCTGGGGACTCAGAGACAACGAGCAGTACTTC.

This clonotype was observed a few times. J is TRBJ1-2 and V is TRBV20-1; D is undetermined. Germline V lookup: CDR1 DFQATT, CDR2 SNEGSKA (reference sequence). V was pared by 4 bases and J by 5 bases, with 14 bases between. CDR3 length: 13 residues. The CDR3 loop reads CSATRLQRYGYTF. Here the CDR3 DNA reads TGCAGTGCTACCCGGTTACAGCGATATGGCTACACCTTC.

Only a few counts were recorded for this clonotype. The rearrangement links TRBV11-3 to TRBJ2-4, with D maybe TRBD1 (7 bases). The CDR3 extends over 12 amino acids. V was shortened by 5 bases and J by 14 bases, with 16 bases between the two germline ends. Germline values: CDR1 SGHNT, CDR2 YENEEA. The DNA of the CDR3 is TGTGCCAGCAGCCAGGCCAGGGGGGACAAGTACTTC. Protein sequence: CASSQARGDKYF.

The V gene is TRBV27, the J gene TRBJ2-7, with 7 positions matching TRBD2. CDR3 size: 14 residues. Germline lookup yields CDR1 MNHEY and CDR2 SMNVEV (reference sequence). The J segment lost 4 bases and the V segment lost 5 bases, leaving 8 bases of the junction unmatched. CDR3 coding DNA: TGTGCCAGCAGTCCGCGGGGAGGGAGGTACGAGCAGTACTTC. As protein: CASSPRGGRYEQYF.

The chain's CDR3 is CATSDPGHGGYTF. DNA of the CDR3: TGTGCCACCAGTGACCCGGGACATGGAGGCTACACCTTC. This chain links TRBV24-1 with TRBJ1-2; a possible D gene is TRBD1 (6 bases). The CDR3 is made up of 13 amino acids. The germline V gene encodes CDR1 KGHDR and CDR2 SFDVKD. V lost 4 bases to trimming and J lost 8 bases, with 13 bases between them.

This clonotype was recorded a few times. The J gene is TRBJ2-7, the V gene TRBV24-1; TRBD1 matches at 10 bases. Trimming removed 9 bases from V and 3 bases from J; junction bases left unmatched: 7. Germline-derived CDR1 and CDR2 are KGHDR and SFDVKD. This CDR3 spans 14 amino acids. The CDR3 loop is CATRRQGAFYEQYF. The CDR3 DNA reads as TGTGCCACCCGTAGACAGGGGGCCTTCTACGAGCAGTACTTC.

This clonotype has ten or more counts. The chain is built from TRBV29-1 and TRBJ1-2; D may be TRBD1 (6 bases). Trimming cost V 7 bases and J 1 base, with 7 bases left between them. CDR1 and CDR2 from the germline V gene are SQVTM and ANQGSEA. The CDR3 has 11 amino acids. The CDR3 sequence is CSEGGNYGYTF. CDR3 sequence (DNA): TGCAGCGAGGGGGGTAACTATGGCTACACCTTC.

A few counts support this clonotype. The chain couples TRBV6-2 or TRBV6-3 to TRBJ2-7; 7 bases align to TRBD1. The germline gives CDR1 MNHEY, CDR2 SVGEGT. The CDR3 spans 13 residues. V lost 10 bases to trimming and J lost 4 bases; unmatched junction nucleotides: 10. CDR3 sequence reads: CATQWQGVYEQYF. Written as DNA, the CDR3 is TGTGCCACCCAGTGGCAGGGGGTATACGAGCAGTACTTC.

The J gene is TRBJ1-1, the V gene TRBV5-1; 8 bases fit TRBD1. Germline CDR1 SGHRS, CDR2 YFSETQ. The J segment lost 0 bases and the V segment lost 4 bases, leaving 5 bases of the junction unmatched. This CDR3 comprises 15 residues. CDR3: CASSPRQGMNTEAFF. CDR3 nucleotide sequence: TGCGCCAGCAGCCCTCGACAGGGGATGAACACTGAAGCTTTCTTT. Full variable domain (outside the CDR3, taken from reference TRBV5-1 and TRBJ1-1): KAGVTQTPRYLIKTRGQQVTLSCSPISGHRSVSWYQQTPGQGLQFLFEYFSETQRNKGNFPGRFSGRQFSNSRSEMNVSTLELGDSALYLCASSPRQGMNTEAFFGQGTRLTVV.

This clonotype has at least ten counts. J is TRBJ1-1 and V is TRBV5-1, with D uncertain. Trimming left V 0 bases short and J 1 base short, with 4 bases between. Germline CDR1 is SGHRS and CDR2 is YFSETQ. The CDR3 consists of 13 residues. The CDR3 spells CASSLDPNTEAFF. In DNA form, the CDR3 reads TGCGCCAGCAGCTTGGACCCGAACACTGAAGCTTTCTTT.

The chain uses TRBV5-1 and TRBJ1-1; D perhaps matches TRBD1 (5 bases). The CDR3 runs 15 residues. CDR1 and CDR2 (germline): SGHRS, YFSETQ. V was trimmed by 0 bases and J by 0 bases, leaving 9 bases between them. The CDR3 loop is CASSLGQIMNTEAFF. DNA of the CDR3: TGCGCCAGCAGCTTGGGACAGATCATGAACACTGAAGCTTTCTTT.

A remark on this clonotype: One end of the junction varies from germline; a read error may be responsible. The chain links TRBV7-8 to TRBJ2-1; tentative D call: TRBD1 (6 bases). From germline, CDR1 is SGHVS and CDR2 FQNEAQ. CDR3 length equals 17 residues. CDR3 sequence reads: CASSLAVSGASYNEKFF. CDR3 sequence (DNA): TGTGCCAGCAGCTTAGCCGTCTCAGGGGCCTCCTACAATGAGAAGTTCTTC.

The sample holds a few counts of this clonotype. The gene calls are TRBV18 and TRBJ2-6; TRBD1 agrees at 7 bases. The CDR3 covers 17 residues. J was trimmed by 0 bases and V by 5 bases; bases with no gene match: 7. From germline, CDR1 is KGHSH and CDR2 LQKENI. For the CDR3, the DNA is TGTGCCAGCTCATTCCGGACAGGTACCTCTGGGGCCAACGTCCTGACTTTC. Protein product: CASSFRTGTSGANVLTF.